This T cell receptor (beta chain) was found in a study of blood T cell repertoires in COVID-19. The wider study: T cells, B-cell-depleted T cells, or PBMCs provided the cDNA or gDNA that served as material.

Trimming removed 6 bases at V and 7 bases at J, with 10 bases between. The CDR3 extends over 12 amino acids. Looked up from germline, CDR1 is SNHLY and CDR2 is FYNNEI. Per the original methods: Reference gene primer amplification yielded estimated nucleated cell counts. Data came from immunoSEQ multiplex PCR; TCRdb stores just in-frame clones and leaves some out. That table supplies the V and J calls and clone size; D and trimming were determined from the DNA. The sample has a few hundred thousand clones; roughly nine tenths are singletons. The sequence came from a woman aged 55-69 years with COVID-19, enrolled during active disease. This chain connects TRBV2 to TRBJ2-1; D remains unclear. Material: peripheral blood. The chain's CDR3 is CASRQILNEQFF. The CDR3 coding sequence is TGTGCCAGCAGACAGATTTTAAATGAGCAGTTCTTC. Variable domain in full (rest from reference TRBV2 and TRBJ2-1): EPEVTQTPSHQVTQMGQEVILRCVPISNHLYFYWYRQILGQKVEFLVSFYNNEISEKSEIFDDQFSVERPDGSNFTLKIRSTKLEDSAMYFCASRQILNEQFFGPGTRLTVL.